The 17 T cell receptor beta chains given below trace back to one sample, sequenced in a study of cytomegalovirus exposure and HLA in healthy donors. This PCR relied on a set of 60 Vbeta primers and 13 Jbeta primers. The data were produced by immunoSEQ multiplex PCR, yet TCRdb's version contains in-frame clones alone and is incomplete. Among 180,000 or so clones listed, roughly 9.5% were seen once. The source material was PBMCs. The receptor set was obtained from a woman in her twenties or thirties in good health and CMV-seropositive.

The chain carries TRBV2 and TRBJ2-7; 9 nucleotides agree with TRBD1. Germline CDR1 SNHLY, CDR2 FYNNEI. The CDR3 spans 13 residues. V shed 11 bases and J 1 base; nucleotides not matched to a gene: 6. For the CDR3, the DNA is TGTGCCGGCGAGGGACAGGGATCCTACGAGCAGTACTTC. Protein: CAGEGQGSYEQYF. Full variable domain (outside the CDR3, taken from reference TRBV2 and TRBJ2-7): EPEVTQTPSHQVTQMGQEVILRCVPISNHLYFYWYRQILGQKVEFLVSFYNNEISEKSEIFDDQFSVERPDGSNFTLKIRSTKLEDSAMYFCAGEGQGSYEQYFGPGTRLTVT.

The rearrangement uses TRBV7-9 and TRBJ2-2; 7 bases align to TRBD2. The CDR3 is 16 residues long. Unmatched junction bases numbered 9, after V lost 4 bases and J lost 4 bases. CDR1 is SEHNR and CDR2 is FQNEAQ in the germline V gene (reference sequence). The CDR3 spells CASSWELATATGELFF. CDR3 DNA sequence: TGTGCCAGCAGCTGGGAACTAGCGACGGCCACCGGGGAGCTGTTTTTT.

This clone appeared a few times. The CDR3 spells CASSNEGVLDGYTF. The CDR3 nucleotides read TGTGCCAGCAGTAACGAGGGGGTTCTTGATGGCTACACCTTC. This sequence joins TRBV6-5 and TRBJ1-2, with D possibly being TRBD1 (6 bases). Germline CDR1 MNHEY, CDR2 SVGAGI. Trimming left V 5 bases short and J 6 bases short, with 16 bases between. The CDR3 covers 14 residues.

V gene TRBV5-4 combines with J gene TRBJ2-7; D is perhaps TRBD1 (5 bases). V lost 4 bases and J lost 7, with 24 bases in between. The CDR3 has 16 residues. Germline V lookup: CDR1 SGHNT, CDR2 YYREEE (reference sequence). The CDR3 loop is CASSPWGGPTLQEQYF. CDR3 sequence (DNA): TGTGCCAGCAGCCCTTGGGGCGGACCCACTCTGCAGGAGCAGTACTTC.

This clone was counted only a few times. The rearrangement joins TRBV6-6 to TRBJ2-3; TRBD1 might be the D (6 bases). This CDR3 is built from 15 residues. Germline V gene lookup returns CDR1 MNHNY and CDR2 SVGAGI (reference sequence). The V end was cut by 1 base, the J end by 5 bases, with 13 bases between. DNA of the CDR3: TGTGCCAGCAGTTACTGGGCCACAGGGTTAGATACGCAGTATTTT. Its protein is CASSYWATGLDTQYF.

J is TRBJ2-2 and V is TRBV4-2; 9 bases match TRBD1. Per the germline V gene, CDR1 is LGHNA and CDR2 is YNFKEQ. CDR3 length: 18 amino acids. The V segment lost 3 bases and the J segment 4 bases; nucleotides outside the gene matches: 12. The DNA of the CDR3 is TGTGCCAGCAGCCAGGGATCGCCCGGGACAGGGATCACCGGGGAGCTGTTTTTT. It codes for CASSQGSPGTGITGELFF.

V is TRBV15 and J is TRBJ1-6; TRBD1 might be the D (5 bases). Trimming cost V 4 bases and J 2 bases, with 15 bases left between them. This CDR3 has 17 residues. CDR1 and CDR2 from the germline V gene are LNHNV and YYDKDF (reference sequence). The CDR3 loop is CATSTLQGGPYNSPLHF. The CDR3 region has the DNA TGTGCCACCAGCACCCTTCAGGGAGGTCCCTATAATTCACCCCTCCACTTT.

This clone was detected a few times. J is TRBJ2-3 and V is TRBV19; TRBD1 is a possible D gene (6 bases). Germline values: CDR1 LNHDA, CDR2 SQIVND (reference sequence). Trimming removed 5 bases from V and 0 bases from J, with 15 bases in between. There are 16 residues in the CDR3. This CDR3 is CASSDYTGYSTDTQYF. CDR3 nucleotides: TGTGCCAGTAGTGACTATACAGGGTATAGCACAGATACGCAGTATTTT.

On this clone itself: It is likely a read error, because the conserved phenylalanine at the end of the CDR3 is missing. The limits of the CDR3 on the DNA are not certain, so only TCRdb's listed CDR3 is given. The rearrangement links TRBV20-1 to TRBJ1-2. The CDR3 is 8 residues long, counting both termini. Germline V gene sequence: CDR1 DFQATT, CDR2 SNEGSKA (reference sequence). The CDR3 here is CSARGGTT.

The chain carries TRBV23-1 and TRBJ1-5; 8 positions agree with TRBD1. TRBV23-1 is an ORF for which the function is uncertain. This CDR3 is built from 16 residues. The V and J ends lost 4 bases and 0 bases, in that order; junction bases with no gene match: 5. For the CDR3, the DNA is TGCGCCAGCAGTCCTACGGACAGGGATAGCAATCAGCCCCAGCATTTT. The encoded protein is CASSPTDRDSNQPQHF.

The chain combines TRBV4-2 with TRBJ2-7, with D unclear. V lost 2 bases and J lost 4, with 9 bases in between. Germline CDR1 and CDR2: LGHNA and YNFKEQ. This CDR3 spans 13 amino acids. The CDR3 spells CASSQLRAYEQYF. DNA of the CDR3: TGTGCCAGCAGCCAACTGCGCGCTTACGAGCAGTACTTC.

The CDR3 here is CASSHSGEQETQYF. The CDR3 DNA reads as TGTGCCAGCAGTCACAGCGGGGAACAAGAGACCCAGTACTTC. The V and J genes are TRBV6-6 and TRBJ2-5; 7 bases agree with TRBD2. J gave up 2 bases and V 5 bases, and 5 bases lay outside the gene matches. This CDR3 spans 14 amino acids. The germline V gene encodes CDR1 MNHNY and CDR2 SVGAGI (reference sequence).

This clone was found a few times. This chain links TRBV5-1 with TRBJ1-1; the D is unclear. Germline V lookup: CDR1 SGHRS, CDR2 YFSETQ. This CDR3 has 14 amino acids. V gave up 5 bases and J gave up 0 bases, with 11 bases separating them. CDR3 residues: CASRWTGMNTEAFF. Written as DNA, the CDR3 is TGCGCCAGCAGGTGGACGGGAATGAACACTGAAGCTTTCTTT.

The chain uses TRBV5-8 and TRBJ1-3; tentatively, D is TRBD1 (6 bases). The ends were cut back, 0 bases at V and 0 bases at J, with 7 bases in the middle. The CDR3 runs to 15 residues. Looked up from germline, CDR1 is SGHTS and CDR2 is YDEGEE. CDR3 sequence (DNA): TGTGCCAGCAGCTTGGGGGACAACTCTGGAAACACCATATATTTT. Its protein product is CASSLGDNSGNTIYF.

This clone showed up just a few times. Here the CDR3 reads CSAQGQGASYTF. CDR3 in DNA: TGCAGCGCCCAGGGACAGGGGGCGAGCTACACCTTC. This sequence joins TRBV29-1 and TRBJ1-2, with TRBD1 matching over 12 bases. The germline V gene has CDR1 SQVTM and CDR2 ANQGSEA. The ends lost 7 bases at V and 9 bases at J; junction bases unmatched: 6. The CDR3 sequence is 12 residues long.

This clone was detected only a few times. The rearrangement uses TRBV27 and TRBJ2-7, with 11 positions matching TRBD2. This CDR3 comprises 15 residues. V trimming: 5 bases; J trimming: 3 bases; junction bases outside the gene matches: 6. Germline V lookup: CDR1 MNHEY, CDR2 SMNVEV (reference sequence). CDR3 sequence: CASSLLAGGDYEQYF. In DNA, the CDR3 is TGTGCCAGCAGTCTTCTAGCGGGAGGAGACTACGAGCAGTACTTC.

The chain uses TRBV30 and TRBJ2-7, with TRBD1 identical over 11 bases. The CDR3 contains 19 residues. Germline trimming cut 3 bases from V and 5 bases from J; bases unmatched to any gene: 21. Germline V gene sequence: CDR1 GTSNPN, CDR2 SVGIG (reference sequence). The CDR3 DNA reads as TGTGCCTGGAGAAAAGGGGACAGGGGGTTTAGGAGGGCCTTCCACGAGCAGTACTTC. Encoded protein: CAWRKGDRGFRRAFHEQYF.